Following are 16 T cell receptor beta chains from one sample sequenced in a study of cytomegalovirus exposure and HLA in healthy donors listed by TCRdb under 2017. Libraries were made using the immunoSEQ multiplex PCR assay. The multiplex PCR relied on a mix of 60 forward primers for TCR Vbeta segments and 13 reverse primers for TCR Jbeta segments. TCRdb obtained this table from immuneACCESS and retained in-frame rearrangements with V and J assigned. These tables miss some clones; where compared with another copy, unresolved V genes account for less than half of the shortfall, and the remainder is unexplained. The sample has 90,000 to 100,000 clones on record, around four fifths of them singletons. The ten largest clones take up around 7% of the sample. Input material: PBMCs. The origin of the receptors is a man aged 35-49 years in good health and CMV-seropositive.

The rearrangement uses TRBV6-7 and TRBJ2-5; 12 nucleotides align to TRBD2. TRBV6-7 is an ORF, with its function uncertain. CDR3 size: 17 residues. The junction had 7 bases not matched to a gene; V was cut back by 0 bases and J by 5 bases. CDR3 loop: CASSYSTTSGGSETQYF. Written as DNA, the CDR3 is TGTGCCAGCAGTTACTCGACGACTAGCGGGGGTTCGGAGACCCAGTACTTC.

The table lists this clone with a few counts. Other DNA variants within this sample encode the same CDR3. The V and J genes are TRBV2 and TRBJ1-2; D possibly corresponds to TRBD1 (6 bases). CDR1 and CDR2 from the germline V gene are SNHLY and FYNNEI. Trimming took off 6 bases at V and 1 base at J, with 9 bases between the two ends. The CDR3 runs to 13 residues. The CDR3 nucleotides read TGTGCCAGCAGCAGGGACATTAACTATGGCTACACCTTC. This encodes CASSRDINYGYTF.

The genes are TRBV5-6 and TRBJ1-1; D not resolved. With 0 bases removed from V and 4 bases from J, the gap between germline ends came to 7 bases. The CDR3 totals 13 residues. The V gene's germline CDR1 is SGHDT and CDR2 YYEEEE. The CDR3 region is CASSLAIPTEAFF. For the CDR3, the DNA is TGTGCCAGCAGCTTGGCCATTCCCACTGAAGCTTTCTTT.

CDR3 sequence: CASSEYLTTEAFF. CDR3 DNA: TGTGCCAGCAGTGAATATCTAACGACTGAAGCTTTCTTT. The rearrangement joins TRBV25-1 to TRBJ1-1; D unresolved. Germline-derived CDR1 and CDR2 are MGHDK and SYGVNS. The CDR3 sequence is 13 residues long. The V and J ends lost 0 bases and 5 bases respectively, with 7 bases between them.

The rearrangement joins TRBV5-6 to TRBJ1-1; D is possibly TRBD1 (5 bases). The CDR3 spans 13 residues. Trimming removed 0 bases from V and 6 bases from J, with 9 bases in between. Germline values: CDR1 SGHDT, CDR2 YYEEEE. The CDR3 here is CASSLGQRPEAFF. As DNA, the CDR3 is TGTGCCAGCAGCTTGGGACAGCGCCCTGAAGCTTTCTTT.

The chain's CDR3 is CASSPNSGANVLTF. CDR3 DNA sequence: TGTGCCAGCAGCCCCAACTCTGGGGCCAACGTCCTGACTTTC. The V gene is TRBV7-6, the J gene TRBJ2-6, with D unresolved. Germline values: CDR1 SGHVS, CDR2 FNYEAQ. Trimming cost V 5 bases and J 0 bases, with 5 bases left between them. The CDR3 sequence is 14 residues long.

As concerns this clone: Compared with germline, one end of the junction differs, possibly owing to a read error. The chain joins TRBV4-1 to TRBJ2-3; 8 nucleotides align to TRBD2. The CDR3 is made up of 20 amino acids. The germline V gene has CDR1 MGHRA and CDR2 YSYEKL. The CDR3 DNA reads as TGCGCCAGCAACCAAGCTAGGGGAATCCAAAGCGGGGGATGGACAGATACGCAGTATTTT. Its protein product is CASNQARGIQSGGWTDTQYF.

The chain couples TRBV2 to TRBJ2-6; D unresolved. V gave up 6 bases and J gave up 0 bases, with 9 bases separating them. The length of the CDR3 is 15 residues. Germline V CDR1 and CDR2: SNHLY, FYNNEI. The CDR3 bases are TGTGCCAGCAGCTATTTCTTCTCTGGGGCCAACGTCCTGACTTTC. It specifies CASSYFFSGANVLTF. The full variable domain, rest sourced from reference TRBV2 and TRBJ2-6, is EPEVTQTPSHQVTQMGQEVILRCVPISNHLYFYWYRQILGQKVEFLVSFYNNEISEKSEIFDDQFSVERPDGSNFTLKIRSTKLEDSAMYFCASSYFFSGANVLTFGAGSRLTVL.

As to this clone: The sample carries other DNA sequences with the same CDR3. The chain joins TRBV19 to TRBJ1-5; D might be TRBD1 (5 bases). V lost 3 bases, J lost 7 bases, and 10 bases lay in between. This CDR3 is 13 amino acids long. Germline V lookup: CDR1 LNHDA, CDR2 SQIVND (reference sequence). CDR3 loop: CASSMGRDQPQHF. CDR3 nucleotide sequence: TGTGCCAGTAGTATGGGGAGGGACCAGCCCCAGCATTTT.

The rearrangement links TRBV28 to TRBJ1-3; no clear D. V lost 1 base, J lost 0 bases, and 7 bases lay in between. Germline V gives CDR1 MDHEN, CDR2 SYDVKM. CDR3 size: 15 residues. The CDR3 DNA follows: TGTGCCAGCAGTTTATATTCCGTCTCTGGAAACACCATATATTTT. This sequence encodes CASSLYSVSGNTIYF.

This CDR3 is CASSRPGQVTSGNTIYF. For the CDR3, the DNA is TGTGCCAGTAGTCGACCGGGACAGGTTACCTCTGGAAACACCATATATTTT. V is TRBV19 and J is TRBJ1-3; TRBD1 matches at 8 bases. Germline assignment: CDR1 LNHDA and CDR2 SQIVND (reference sequence). V lost 5 bases to trimming and J lost 0 bases; unmatched junction nucleotides: 9. This CDR3 comprises 17 residues.

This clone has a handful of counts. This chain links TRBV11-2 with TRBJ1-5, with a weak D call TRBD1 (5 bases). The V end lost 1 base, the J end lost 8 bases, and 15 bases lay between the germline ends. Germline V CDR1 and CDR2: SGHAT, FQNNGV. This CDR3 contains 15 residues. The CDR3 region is CASSLGIQEHEPQHF. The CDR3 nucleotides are TGTGCCAGCAGCTTAGGCATACAGGAACACGAGCCCCAGCATTTT. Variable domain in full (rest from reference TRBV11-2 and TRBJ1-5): EAGVAQSPRYKIIEKRQSVAFWCNPISGHATLYWYQQILGQGPKLLIQFQNNGVVDDSQLPKDRFSAERLKGVDSTLKIQPAKLEDSAVYLCASSLGIQEHEPQHFGDGTRLSIL.

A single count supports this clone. The CDR3 sequence: CASSVSGSSNEQFF. The CDR3 DNA reads TGTGCCAGCAGCGTCAGCGGGAGTTCGAATGAGCAGTTCTTC. This chain uses TRBV9 with TRBJ2-1; 8 bases agree with TRBD2. The germline gives CDR1 SGDLS, CDR2 YYNGEE. The CDR3 has 14 amino acids. Unmatched junction bases numbered 5, after V lost 2 bases and J lost 7 bases. The variable domain in full, completed from reference TRBV9 and TRBJ2-1, reads DSGVTQTPKHLITATGQRVTLRCSPRSGDLSVYWYQQSLDQGLQFLIQYYNGEERAKGNILERFSAQQFPDLHSELNLSSLELGDSALYFCASSVSGSSNEQFFGPGTRLTVL.

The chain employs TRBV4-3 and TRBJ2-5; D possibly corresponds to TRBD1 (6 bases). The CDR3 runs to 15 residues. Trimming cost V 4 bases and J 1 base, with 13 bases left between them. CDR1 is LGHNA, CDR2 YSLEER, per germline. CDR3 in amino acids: CASSRTGFPQETQYF. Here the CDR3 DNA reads TGCGCCAGCAGCCGAACAGGGTTCCCCCAAGAGACCCAGTACTTC.

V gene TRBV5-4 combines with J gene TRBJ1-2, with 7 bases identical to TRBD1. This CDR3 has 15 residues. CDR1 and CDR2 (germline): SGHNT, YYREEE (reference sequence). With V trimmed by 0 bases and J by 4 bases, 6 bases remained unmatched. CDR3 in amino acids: CASSLAAGGIYGYTF. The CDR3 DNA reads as TGTGCCAGCAGCTTGGCAGCAGGGGGGATCTATGGCTACACCTTC.

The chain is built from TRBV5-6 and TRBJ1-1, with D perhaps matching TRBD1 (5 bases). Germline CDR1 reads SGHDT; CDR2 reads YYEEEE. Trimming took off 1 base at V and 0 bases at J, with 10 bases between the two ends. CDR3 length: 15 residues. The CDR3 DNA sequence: TGTGCCAGCAGCTTGAGGACACGCATGAACACTGAAGCTTTCTTT. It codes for CASSLRTRMNTEAFF.